This T cell receptor beta chain was observed in a study of T cells after yellow fever vaccination (dated by TCRdb to about 2019). With respect to the entire study: The SMART-Seq v4 Ultra Low Input RNA kit was used to prepare libraries from fractions with low cell numbers. To follow T-cell clones before and after both primary and booster YFV17D yellow fever vaccination, bulk TCR alpha and beta repertoires underwent longitudinal sequencing. Blood was collected at multiple timepoints before and after primary and secondary immunization, and bulk PBMC replicates and cell subsets were isolated. Two healthy male donors, one aged 18 to 30 and one aged 30 to 40 years, were included in the cohort.

This sample's treatment or condition label indicates: live attenuated yellow fever vaccine strain. At each blood-draw timepoint, two biological replicates of bulk PBMCs were obtained. A standard Ficoll-Paque protocol was used to isolate PBMCs from peripheral blood. TriZol was used to extract RNA from bulk PBMCs, CD4 and CD8 fractions, and dextramer-positive and dextramer-negative fractions. The V end loses 3 bases and the J end loses 4 bases, and a stretch of 13 bases separates them. The CDR3 runs 15 amino acids, cysteine and phenylalanine included. Just CDR3 DNA is preserved here, 45 bases in frame from base 1. Overall results and qualifications from the work: Compared with the primary T-cell response, the secondary T-cell response was faster but weaker, reaching its peak on day 5 rather than on day 15. Most clones expanded after primary vaccination were re-detected after the booster (almost 97% of CD4 and more than 70% of CD8), suggesting broad memory maintenance. A small fraction of clonotypes showed up in both the CD4 and CD8 compartments, probably as a result of convergent recombination. Only two donors were included in the study, so the extent to which the findings can be generalized is limited. FACS-sorted repertoires could contain abundant contaminating clonotypes from the bulk population, so computational filtering was required.

Synthesis of TCR cDNA relied on 5'RACE template switching, a step that introduced a universal primer site along with unique molecular identifiers. Priming of cDNA synthesis was performed from both the TCR alpha and TCR beta constant segments. Libraries were amplified in two PCR steps, with sample barcodes and sequencing adapters added in the second step. Sequencing of the libraries was done on either Illumina HiSeq 2500 (2x100 bp) or NovaSeq (2x150 bp). Per the source publication's procedure: MIGEC handled demultiplexing of reads and collapsing into UMI consensus sequences, while MiXCR performed V(D)J alignment. Clonotypes responding to the vaccine were identified with edgeR on replicate PBMC samples, with the criteria of FDR below 0.01 and a log2 fold change above 5 up to day 15. Each bulk clonotype was labeled CD4 or CD8 based on which sequenced repertoire, CD4 or CD8, contained the clonotype at higher abundance. TCRdb ran its own pipeline on the public reads, namely fastp trimming at Q25 and MiXCR clone calling, and kept in-frame beta chains. Rows with one shared CDR3 protein collapse into an entry with the most common genes and DNA. These V and J calls originate from TCRdb's pipeline instead of the authors' own analysis. Present in this sample are 550,000 to 750,000 distinct CDR3 sequences, roughly 13% of which were seen just once. Of the sample, around 15% is held by the ten largest clones.

This clonotype occurred a few times. The specificity of this receptor is unknown. No base quality values were provided; no much bigger clone lies one nucleotide off. The sequenced sample was PBMCs, obtained on the day of the yellow fever booster vaccination. The chain was built from TRBV12-3 or TRBV12-4 and TRBJ1-5; there is no confident call for the D gene. The sequence derives from a man aged 25-45 years who received the YFV17D yellow fever vaccine. The encoded CDR3 is CASSLDRAPNQPQHF. In nucleotide form, the sequence is TGTGCCAGCAGTTTGGATAGGGCCCCTAATCAGCCCCAGCATTTT.